This T cell receptor beta chain came from a study of chemoradiotherapy in HPV16-positive cancers. Background on the study: Candidate HPV-specific clones and shared TCR motifs came from a couple of HPV16-positive patients. Study conclusions and caveats: In HPV16-positive patients, HPV-responsive T-cell expansion tracked better recurrence-free survival. Non-HPV-specific T cells did not expand in tumors during treatment, whereas candidate HPV-specific clones and E7-related motifs did.

In regard to this clone: No antigen is known for it.

Generated by immunoSEQ multiplex PCR, the TCRdb table keeps only in-frame clones and is missing some. The table includes nearly 7,500 clones, about 74% detected once. Repertoires were sampled repeatedly during chemoradiotherapy. The specimen comprised tumor tissue, sampled from a patient who underwent chemoradiotherapy. This TCR came from a human donor with HPV-associated anogenital cancer.

Here the CDR3 DNA reads TGTGCCAGCACTTTTAACTATGGCTACACCTTC. It yields the protein CASTFNYGYTF. The gene calls are TRBV7-9 and TRBJ1-2; D is uncertain. Germline lookup yields CDR1 SEHNR and CDR2 FQNEAQ (reference sequence). The CDR3 consists of 11 residues. V gave up 7 bases and J gave up 1 base, with 4 bases separating them.